The clone carrying this TCR beta chain has a handful of counts. The CDR3 spans 13 residues. Per the germline V gene, CDR1 is SQVTM and CDR2 is ANQGSEA. V was cut by 0 bases and J by 3 bases, with 8 bases left in between. The entry originates in a study of blood T cells in healthy people across ages. A second about 7 to 11 cycle PCR used barcoded and J-beta primers. TCRdb processed the 5' RACE reads anew with MiXCR; each CDR3 protein has one entry. The table records 550,000 to 800,000 distinct CDR3 sequences, more than 20% of them present only once. Sequencing was carried out using blood. This receptor was obtained from a man aged 70-80 years in good health. V and J are TRBV29-1 and TRBJ1-2; D gene ambiguous. The CDR3 region has the DNA TGCAGCGTTGAAGAACGGGGAGACTATGGCTACACCTTC. Protein product: CSVEERGDYGYTF.